This T cell receptor beta chain was recorded in a study of regulatory T cells in long-lasting Graves disease (dated by TCRdb to the early 2020s). A note on the overall study: Patients with newly diagnosed Graves' disease had been on antithyroid drugs for under 3 months. Persistent Graves' disease patients were compared with newly diagnosed Graves' disease patients by peripheral blood TCR sequencing and RNA sequencing. The study was registered as a clinical trial and conducted in China. A total of some 35 samples underwent TCR sequencing, from about 13 patients with persistent Graves' disease and 20 or so patients with newly diagnosed Graves' disease. Broad study findings and their caveats: The study examined only peripheral blood because the primary lesion, thyroid tissue, could not be accessed. The authors noted that the small sample size was a limitation that may lower accuracy. TRBV28, TRBJ1-2 and TRBJ2-5 were preferentially used in persistent disease, while TRBV20-1 and TRBJ2-1 were favored in newly diagnosed disease. A larger number of public clonotypes was shared among persistent patients (fewer than 3,000) than among newly diagnosed patients (about 990). Sequencing and analysis were restricted to the TCR beta chain. Compared with newly diagnosed patients, persistent Graves' disease patients had lower TCR Shannon entropy and fewer highly expanded clones, which suggests clonal expansion.

Sample time point, as interpreted from the label and publication: newly diagnosed GD, antithyroid drugs for less than 3 months. RNA was extracted from PBMCs in TRIzol for both TCR sequencing and RNA sequencing. The diagnosis of Graves' disease followed American Thyroid Association guidelines. The patients came from an endocrinology department in Xi'an, China. Each patient gave 9 to 10 milliliters of peripheral blood, collected in an EDTA anticoagulant tube. PBMCs were isolated by Ficoll Paque Plus density gradient separation without further T cell sorting. An Agilent 2100 Bioanalyzer and agarose gel were used to check RNA quality, while a NanoDrop 2000 measured RNA concentration. CDR1 SGHTA and CDR2 FQGTGA are derived from the germline V gene. Including cysteine and phenylalanine, the CDR3 has 13 amino acids. Here the CDR3 DNA is all that survives: 39 bases in frame from base 1. About this clonotype: Its antigen specificity is not known. One end of the junction varies from germline; a read error may be responsible.

Library preparation employed multiplex PCR. TCRdb lists the instrument as Illumina HiSeq 4000. To build TCR beta libraries, CDR3 regions were amplified by Arm-PCR using iRepertoire HTBI primers. PCR products were gel purified before sequencing. The original pipeline was this. Across samples, approximately 68 TRBV and 12 to 15 TRBJ segments were identified and used for gene usage analysis of CDR3 amino acid clonotypes. COPE and FqMerger were used to merge the filtered high-quality paired reads into contigs. BLAST was used to align contigs to the IMGT TRBV, TRBD and TRBJ reference genes, and CDR3 was defined following IMGT. Any clonotype with a frequency above 0.1% was counted as a highly expanded clone. Repertoire diversity was measured by Shannon entropy, and V-J evenness by the Gini coefficient. A clonotype was considered public if more than one individual shared it. TCRdb ran its own pipeline on the public reads, namely fastp trimming at Q25 and MiXCR clone calling, and kept in-frame beta chains. Duplicate CDR3 protein sequences are folded into a single record with the most common DNA and genes. The V and J calls were not made by the authors but by TCRdb's processing. This sample has 400,000 to 550,000 distinct CDR3 sequences in its table, and 15% to 20% of those were observed once. Around a quarter of the sample belongs to the ten largest clones.

These data were likewise used in another study, on T cells in Graves' hyperthyroidism and ophthalmopathy. As the second publication notes: Stable Graves' hyperthyroidism was defined as the absence of progression to ophthalmopathy over 18 months of follow-up. The hyperthyroidism patients were between 18 and 65 years old and newly diagnosed, with a disease duration of less than 2 months. The study excluded patients with uncontrolled infections, other autoimmune diseases, pregnancy or lactation. Diagnoses relied on clinical symptoms, serum thyroxine and TRAb, thyroid ultrasound and orbital computed tomography. A first-round RT-PCR of the TCR CDR3 used the HTBI primer set with the Qiagen OneStep RT-PCR kit. Most expanded thyroid clonotypes (frequency above 0.001) were also detected in blood, suggesting blood repertoires may reflect thyroid immune responses. Ophthalmopathy was separated from stable hyperthyroidism by a 13 V-J signature model, with approximately 85% sensitivity and 81% to 83% specificity obtained in cross-validation and 80%/75% obtained in testing. In validation, progression to ophthalmopathy was predicted by the model with nearly 71% sensitivity and roughly 76% specificity, a median of around 5.9 months before onset. To identify TCR V-J signatures that set the groups apart, the researchers used a discovery cohort of 95 to 100 patients, made up of under 45 with Graves' ophthalmopathy and some 56 with stable Graves' hyperthyroidism. Whether ophthalmopathy could be predicted prospectively was tested in an independent validation cohort made up of about 18 hyperthyroidism patients plus 17 patients who later progressed to ophthalmopathy. The 100 or so discovery patients were randomly divided into training and test sets at a 7:3 ratio. In addition, the study compared T-cell repertoires in thyroid tissue and in blood from roughly 6 Graves' hyperthyroidism patients. Following sampling, methimazole starting at 30 mg daily was given to hyperthyroidism patients, and high-dose intravenous methylprednisolone was given to ophthalmopathy patients. The libraries were constructed in a second round of multiplex PCR and then size-selected and purified. Paired-end sequencing of the libraries was performed with 100 bp reads on an Illumina HiSeq2000. Raw data were processed with SOAPnuke, discarding reads with adapters, uncalled bases, mean Phred below 15, or no exact constant-primer or identifier match. High-quality paired reads were merged using COPE v1.2.5, and each unique nucleotide sequence was defined as a clonotype. MiTCR v1.1 was used to align clonotypes to the IMGT TRBV, TRBD and TRBJ reference segments. The analysis included only V-J combinations with a frequency above 0.0001, which together covered 99% to 99.2% of the repertoires. A TCS score was defined as the ratio of F50 (clonal expansion) to E x V (chaos), with BLOSUM62-based TCRdist applied between CDR3 peptides within each V-J. Welch's t-statistics and random forest reduced fewer than 600 V-J features to some 14, which were used in a naive Bayes classifier (R e1071). No statistical method was used to set the sample size in advance, and investigators knew the group allocation. The paper describes TCR Vbeta CDR3 sequencing of around 130 peripheral blood samples, made up of under 50 ophthalmopathy patients, around 73 hyperthyroidism patients and 17 progressor patients.

The chain is assembled from TRBV7-3 and TRBJ2-2, with the D gene too uncertain to name. The specimen was peripheral blood mononuclear cells (PBMCs), collected at new diagnosis, from a patient treated with antithyroid drugs. The receptor comes from a woman aged 18-35 years with Graves disease. Donor details come from another sample of the same person, matched by shared clones. This receptor has the CDR3 CASSTPDTGELFF. The bases read TGTGCCAGCAGCACACCCGACACAGGGGAGCTGTTTTTT. Here the CDR3 is joined to the reference TRBV7-3 and TRBJ2-2 genes, and the full variable domain is: GAGVSQTPSNKVTEKGKYVELRCDPISGHTALYWYRQSLGQGPEFLIYFQGTGAADDSGLPNDRFFAVRPEGSVSTLKIQRTERGDSAVYLCASSTPDTGELFFGEGSRLTVL.